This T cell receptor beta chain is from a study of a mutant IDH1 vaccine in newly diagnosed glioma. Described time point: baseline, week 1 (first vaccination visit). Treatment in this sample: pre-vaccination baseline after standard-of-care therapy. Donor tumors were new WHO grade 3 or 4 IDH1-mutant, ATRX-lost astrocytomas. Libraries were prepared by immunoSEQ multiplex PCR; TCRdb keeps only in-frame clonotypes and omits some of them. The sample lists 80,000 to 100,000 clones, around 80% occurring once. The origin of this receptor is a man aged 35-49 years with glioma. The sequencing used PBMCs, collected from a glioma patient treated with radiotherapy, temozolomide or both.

The CDR3 nucleotides read TGTGCCAGCAGTACGCGGACAGGGCAACAGTACTTC. It codes for CASSTRTGQQYF. V gene TRBV6-5 combines with J gene TRBJ2-7, with TRBD1 matching 8 bases. Germline CDR1 and CDR2: MNHEY and SVGAGI. The CDR3 is made up of 12 amino acids. The ends lost 5 bases at V and 10 bases at J; junction bases unmatched: 7.